The 10 T cell receptor beta chains listed next were all sequenced from one sample in a study of type 1 and type 2 diabetes patients. Amplification started from genomic DNA. The TCR beta CDR3 region was amplified using 30 forward and 13 reverse primers. Via MiXCR, TCRdb re-called the multiplex PCR reads, giving one row per CDR3 protein. The table lists 280,000 or so distinct CDR3 sequences, around 50% of them singletons. Sequencing input: peripheral blood mononuclear cells (PBMCs). All receptors derive from a man in his late teens or twenties with type 2 diabetes.

To note about this clonotype: No conserved phenylalanine or tryptophan is present at the end of the CDR3, so a read error is the likely explanation. The chain couples TRBV14 to TRBJ2-3; TRBD1 might be the D (5 bases). This CDR3 region has 15 residues. V was trimmed by 6 bases and J by 0 bases, leaving 13 bases between them. Germline assignment: CDR1 SGHDN and CDR2 FVKESK. The CDR3 reads CASRIQGWSTDTQYL. Here the CDR3 DNA reads TGTGCCAGCAGAATCCAGGGCTGGAGCACAGATACGCAGTATCTT.

CDR3: CASSPTSGPGQPQHF. For the CDR3, the DNA is TGTGCCAGCAGTCCAACTTCAGGTCCTGGTCAGCCCCAGCATTTT. The chain combines TRBV2 with TRBJ1-5; D is uncertain. Trimming stripped 5 bases from V and 6 bases from J, with 17 bases between. The CDR3 consists of 15 residues. Germline lookup yields CDR1 SNHLY and CDR2 FYNNEI.

This sequence joins TRBV28 and TRBJ1-2; no clear D gene. Germline lookup yields CDR1 MDHEN and CDR2 SYDVKM. Trimming stripped 5 bases from V and 1 base from J, with 14 bases between. This CDR3 has 15 amino acids. The CDR3 DNA sequence: TGTGCCAGCAGTCCGTACAACATCCGTAACTATGGCTACACCTTC. Amino acid sequence: CASSPYNIRNYGYTF.

The sample holds a few counts of this clonotype. The chain employs TRBV2 and TRBJ1-5; D remains ambiguous. Germline V gives CDR1 SNHLY, CDR2 FYNNEI. Trimming pared 8 bases from V and 7 bases from J, leaving 15 bases between. This CDR3 spans 13 amino acids. CDR3 in amino acids: CASGGGGRQPQHF. For the CDR3, the DNA is TGTGCCAGCGGAGGAGGAGGTCGACAGCCCCAGCATTTT.

In this sample, this clonotype turned up once. A read error may produce the germline difference seen at one junction end. The chain recombines TRBV5-5 with TRBJ1-6, with TRBD1 matching over 7 bases. The CDR3 sequence is 14 residues long. The germline CDR1 and CDR2 sequences are SGHKS and YYEKEE (reference sequence). As DNA, the CDR3 is TGCGCCAGCAGCTTGAATAAGGGGGCGGATTCCCTCCACTTT. Its protein is CASSLNKGADSLHF.

This clonotype was counted a few times. This chain links TRBV27 with TRBJ1-5; tentative D call: TRBD1 (5 bases). V dropped 3 bases and J dropped 4 bases, with 7 bases sitting between them. This CDR3 region has 13 residues. The germline CDR1 and CDR2 sequences are MNHEY and SMNVEV (reference sequence). The CDR3 sequence is CASSFSGNQPQHF. In DNA, the CDR3 is TGTGCCAGCAGTTTTTCAGGGAATCAGCCCCAGCATTTT.

The chain is built from TRBV24-1 and TRBJ2-7; 8 bases line up with TRBD1. The germline V gene has CDR1 KGHDR and CDR2 SFDVKD. V was pared by 3 bases and J by 2 bases, with 5 bases of the junction left unmatched. This CDR3 has 15 amino acids. CDR3 DNA: TGTGCCACCAGTGATGGGGCGACAGGGGCCTACGAGCAGTACTTC. Its protein is CATSDGATGAYEQYF.

The CDR3 DNA sequence: TGTGCCAGCTCACCACAGGCTGGGCTAGCGGTCGATACGCAGTATTTT. It specifies CASSPQAGLAVDTQYF. The chain links TRBV2 to TRBJ2-3; 7 bases line up with TRBD2. This CDR3 contains 16 residues. V shed 8 bases and J 6 bases; nucleotides not matched to a gene: 17. Germline loops: CDR1 SNHLY, CDR2 FYNNEI.

This clonotype has a handful of counts. This chain joins TRBV2 and TRBJ2-7; 8 bases align to TRBD1. The CDR3 loop spans 13 amino acids. CDR1 and CDR2 (germline): SNHLY, FYNNEI. The V and J ends lost 7 bases and 4 bases, in that order; junction bases with no gene match: 6. CDR3 sequence (DNA): TGTGCCAGCACGGGACAGGTTCGTTACGAGCAGTACTTC. Translation gives CASTGQVRYEQYF.

This clonotype has only a few counts. This chain links TRBV29-1 with TRBJ2-7; 7 positions match TRBD1. Germline trimming cut 5 bases from V and 1 base from J; bases unmatched to any gene: 8. Germline CDR1 SQVTM, CDR2 ANQGSEA. The CDR3 sequence is 14 residues long. DNA of the CDR3: TGCAGCGTTTCAGGGACGGGACAGTCCTACGAGCAGTACTTC. It translates to CSVSGTGQSYEQYF.